These T cell receptor beta chains were read from a single sample in a study of blood T cell repertoires in COVID-19. Measured with immunoSEQ multiplex PCR; TCRdb has only the in-frame clones, and not every one. There are around 220,000 clones in the sample; around 83% occur only once, and roughly 10% lies in the top ten. The specimen was peripheral blood. These receptors were collected from a woman aged 45-60 years with COVID-19, enrolled during active disease. Both conserved end residues are trimmed from each CDR3. D genes are given only for firm matches. Expanded clones are given a class, and other clones once, few, many or no size at all.

V | length | D | size | CDR3
TRBV4-3 | 11 | - | - | ASSNGGNTEAF
TRBV19 | 11 | TRBD1 | - | ASSTGGLTEAF
TRBV14 | 11 | - | - | ASSQLQGGEQY
TRBV6-5 | 11 | - | - | ASRGQKFYEQY
TRBV7-7 | 11 | - | - | ASSFFLQETQY
TRBV4-3 | 13 | TRBD1 | - | ASSQEGDSSYEQY
TRBV25-1 | 10 | - | - | ARGRCNEKLF
TRBV28 | 13 | - | - | ASSPPAGGSEKLF
TRBV30 | 16 | TRBD2 | - | AWSVRTSGGARADTQY
TRBV5-1 | 15 | - | - | ASSLVIGGAGANVLT
TRBV27 | 12 | - | - | ASRPGSLFYGYT
TRBV5-6 | 14 | TRBD2 | once | ASSRGTSGSHDTQY
TRBV11-3 | 13 | TRBD1 | - | ASSLAGQNTDTQY
TRBV15 | 13 | - | few | ATSKGPGSQETQY
TRBV6-4 | 11 | TRBD1 | - | ASRTGQGDGYT
TRBV2 | 13 | - | - | ACRGTLTNEETQY
TRBV3-1/TRBV3-2 | 12 | TRBD1 | - | ASSQTGPNSPLH
TRBV28 | 13 | TRBD2 | - | ASSSASGVSYEQY
TRBV28 | 13 | TRBD2 | - | ASSRSGPGGDTQY
TRBV11-2 | 11 | - | - | ASSRTSNTEAF
TRBV3-1/TRBV3-2 | 13 | TRBD1 | - | ASSTNRGSGQPQH
TRBV2 | 13 | TRBD2 | once | ASSVIKGLAGYRN
TRBV28 | 13 | TRBD1 | once | ASSDDRGRRRELF
TRBV9 | 14 | - | - | ASSVGSGRGANEQY
TRBV19 | 17 | TRBD1 | once | ASSLGRGPPPGRADTQY
TRBV6-5 | 12 | - | - | ASSYAGLGYGYT
TRBV6-5 | 12 | - | - | ASSYAGNTYEQY
TRBV6-5 | 11 | TRBD2 | - | ASRRGESYEQY
TRBV11-2 | 11 | - | - | ASSLGLQETQY
TRBV12-5 | 12 | TRBD1 | - | ASGPGTGGQPQH
TRBV12-5 | 13 | - | - | ASGLVLQGSREQY
TRBV3-1/TRBV3-2 | 10 | - | - | ASSLTSDTQY
TRBV6-6 | 12 | TRBD1 | - | ASSARGHSEKLF